This T cell receptor (beta chain) was retrieved from a study of T-cell memory formation after mild COVID-19. V lost 3 bases and J 2 bases, leaving 8 bases between the germline ends. The CDR3 contains 12 residues. Germline loops: CDR1 DFQATT, CDR2 SNEGSKA (reference sequence). TCRdb called the 5' RACE reads again in MiXCR, with one record for every CDR3 protein. The top ten hold under 8.5% of the sample, which has around 530,000 distinct CDR3 sequences, about 20% seen once. The clonotype was recovered from an adult woman who had mild COVID-19 (a few samples of this study predate the infection). Cell type and time point are not known. The sequenced sample was PBMCs or a T cell subset sorted from them (not recorded which). The gene calls are TRBV20-1 and TRBJ2-7; D remains ambiguous. CDR3: CSARGQPYEQYF. The CDR3 DNA is TGCAGTGCTAGGGGCCAGCCCTACGAGCAGTACTTC.